Below are 8 T cell receptor beta chains sequenced from a single sample in a study of blood T cell repertoires in COVID-19. The table came from immunoSEQ multiplex PCR; TCRdb's copy has only in-frame clones and leaves some out. Of over 95,000 clones in the sample, 85% were seen once. The sample taken for sequencing was peripheral blood. Every receptor here comes from a human donor in a cohort sampled during active COVID-19.

The DNA for the CDR3 is TGTGCCAGCAGTTACGTAACTCAGGGGGCCTATGGCTACACCTTC. Protein: CASSYVTQGAYGYTF. This chain joins TRBV6-5 and TRBJ1-2, with 8 bases lining up with TRBD1. The CDR3 spans 15 residues. Trimming removed 2 bases from V and 4 bases from J; junction bases left unmatched: 6. Germline CDR1 MNHEY, CDR2 SVGAGI.

V gene TRBV11-2 combines with J gene TRBJ2-1, with TRBD2 as a possible D gene (7 bases). V lost 5 bases to trimming and J lost 4 bases, with 12 bases between them. Germline-derived CDR1 and CDR2 are SGHAT and FQNNGV. CDR3 length equals 14 residues. The chain's CDR3 is CASSPGGGYNEQFF. Written as DNA, the CDR3 is TGTGCCAGCAGCCCGGGGGGCGGATACAATGAGCAGTTCTTC.

The genes are TRBV6-5 and TRBJ1-2; D is perhaps TRBD1 (6 bases). V lost 4 bases and J 4 bases, leaving 19 bases between the germline ends. Germline CDR1 reads MNHEY; CDR2 reads SVGAGI. The CDR3 contains 16 residues. In DNA form, the CDR3 reads TGTGCCAGCAGTTCGGACAGTCGAGTCCCCTTCTATGGCTACACCTTC. Translated: CASSSDSRVPFYGYTF.

This chain uses TRBV19 with TRBJ1-2; possibly TRBD1 for D (5 bases). The germline CDR1 and CDR2 sequences are LNHDA and SQIVND (reference sequence). This CDR3 has 14 residues. V lost 2 bases, J lost 2 bases, and 9 bases lay in between. The CDR3 loop reads CASSIQGLNYGYTF. CDR3 sequence (DNA): TGTGCCAGTAGTATACAGGGATTGAACTATGGCTACACCTTC. The complete variable domain, with remaining parts taken from reference TRBV19 and TRBJ1-2, reads DGGITQSPKYLFRKEGQNVTLSCEQNLNHDAMYWYRQDPGQGLRLIYYSQIVNDFQKGDIAEGYSVSREKKESFPLTVTSAQKNPTAFYLCASSIQGLNYGYTFGSGTRLTVV.

This clone was observed a handful of times. The chain couples TRBV6-5 to TRBJ2-7; 7 nucleotides line up with TRBD1. Germline V gives CDR1 MNHEY, CDR2 SVGAGI. The V gene end was trimmed by 6 bases and the J gene end by 2 bases; junction bases not matched to a gene: 7. The CDR3 has 14 residues. The CDR3: CASSPPDRTYEQYF. CDR3 in DNA: TGTGCCAGCAGCCCCCCGGACAGGACCTACGAGCAGTACTTC.

The chain's CDR3 is CASTDRGSRANVLTF. DNA of the CDR3: TGTGCCAGCACCGACAGGGGGAGCAGGGCCAACGTCCTGACTTTC. V is TRBV7-2 and J is TRBJ2-6; 9 bases are a match to TRBD1. Germline assignment: CDR1 SGHTA and CDR2 FQGNSA. The J segment lost 5 bases and the V segment lost 7 bases, leaving 6 bases of the junction unmatched. The CDR3 totals 15 residues.

This sequence joins TRBV9 and TRBJ1-3; D is uncertain. The CDR3 has 13 residues. V was clipped by 6 bases and J by 2 bases, with 9 bases between them. CDR1 is SGDLS, CDR2 YYNGEE, per germline. The CDR3 DNA reads TGTGCCAGCACCCCTCTTACTGGAAACACCATATATTTT. Residues: CASTPLTGNTIYF.

In its sample, this clone was seen once. The chain employs TRBV7-3 and TRBJ2-1, with a weak D call TRBD1 (8 bases). Trimming left V 5 bases short and J 8 bases short, with 16 bases between. Germline values: CDR1 SGHTA, CDR2 FQGTGA. The CDR3 has 14 residues. The CDR3 reads CASSPNRGRDEQFF. The CDR3, as DNA: TGTGCCAGCAGCCCTAACAGGGGGAGGGATGAGCAGTTCTTC.